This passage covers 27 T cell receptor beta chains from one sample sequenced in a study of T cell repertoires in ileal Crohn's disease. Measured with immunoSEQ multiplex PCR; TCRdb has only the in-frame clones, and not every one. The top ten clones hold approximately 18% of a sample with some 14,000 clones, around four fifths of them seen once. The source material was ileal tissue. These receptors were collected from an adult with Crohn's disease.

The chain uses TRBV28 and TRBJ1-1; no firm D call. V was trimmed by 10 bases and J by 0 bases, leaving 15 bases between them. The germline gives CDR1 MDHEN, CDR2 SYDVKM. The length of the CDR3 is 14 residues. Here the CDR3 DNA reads TGTGCCACCAAACCCCAGTTGATGAACACTGAAGCTTTCTTT. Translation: CATKPQLMNTEAFF.

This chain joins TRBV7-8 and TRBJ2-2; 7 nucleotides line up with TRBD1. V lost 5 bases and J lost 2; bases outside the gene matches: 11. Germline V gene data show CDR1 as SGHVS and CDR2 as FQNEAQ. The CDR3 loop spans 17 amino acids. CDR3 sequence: CASSLRPGTANTGELFF. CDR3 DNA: TGTGCCAGCAGCCTGAGGCCCGGGACAGCAAACACCGGGGAGCTGTTTTTT.

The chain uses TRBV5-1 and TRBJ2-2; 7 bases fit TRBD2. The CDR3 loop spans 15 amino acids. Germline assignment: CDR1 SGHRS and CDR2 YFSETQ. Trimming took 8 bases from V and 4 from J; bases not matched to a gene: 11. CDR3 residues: CASSWEGSVTGELFF. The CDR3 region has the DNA TGCGCCAGTTCCTGGGAGGGATCGGTCACCGGGGAGCTGTTTTTT.

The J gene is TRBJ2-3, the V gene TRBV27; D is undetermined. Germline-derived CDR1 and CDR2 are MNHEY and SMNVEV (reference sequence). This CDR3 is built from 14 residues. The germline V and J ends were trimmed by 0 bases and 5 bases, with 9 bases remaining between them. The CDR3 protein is CASSLSTRKDTQYF. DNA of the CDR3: TGTGCCAGCAGTTTATCGACAAGGAAAGATACGCAGTATTTT.

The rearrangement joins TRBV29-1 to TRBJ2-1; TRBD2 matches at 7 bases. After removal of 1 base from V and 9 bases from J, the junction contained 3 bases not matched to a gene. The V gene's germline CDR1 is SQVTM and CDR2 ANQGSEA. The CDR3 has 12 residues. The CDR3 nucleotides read TGCAGCGTTGAAGGGACTAGGGGTGAGCAGTTCTTC. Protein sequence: CSVEGTRGEQFF.

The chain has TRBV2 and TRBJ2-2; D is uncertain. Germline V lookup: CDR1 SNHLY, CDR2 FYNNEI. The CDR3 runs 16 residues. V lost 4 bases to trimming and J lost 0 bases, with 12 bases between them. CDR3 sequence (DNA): TGTGCCAGCAGTGTCGAGTATTCCGCGAACACCGGGGAGCTGTTTTTT. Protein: CASSVEYSANTGELFF.

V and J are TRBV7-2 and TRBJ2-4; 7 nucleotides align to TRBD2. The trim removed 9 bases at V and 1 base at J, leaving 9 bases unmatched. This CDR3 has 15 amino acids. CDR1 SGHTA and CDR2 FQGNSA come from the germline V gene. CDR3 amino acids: CARRWGGGAKNIQYF. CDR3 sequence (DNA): TGTGCCAGACGCTGGGGGGGAGGGGCCAAAAACATTCAGTACTTC. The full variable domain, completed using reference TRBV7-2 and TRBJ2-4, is GAGVSQSPSNKVTEKGKDVELRCDPISGHTALYWYRQSLGQGLEFLIYFQGNSAPDKSGLPSDRFSAERTGGSVSTLTIQRTQQEDSAVYLCARRWGGGAKNIQYFGAGTRLSVL.

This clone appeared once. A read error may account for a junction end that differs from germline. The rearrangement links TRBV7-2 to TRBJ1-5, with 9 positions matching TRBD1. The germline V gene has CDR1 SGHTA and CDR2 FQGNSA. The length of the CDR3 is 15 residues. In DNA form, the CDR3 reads TGTGCCAGCAGCCCGCGACAGGGGGAGTTTCAGCTCCAGCATTTT. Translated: CASSPRQGEFQLQHF. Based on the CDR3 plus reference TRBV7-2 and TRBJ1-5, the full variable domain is GAGVSQSPSNKVTEKGKDVELRCDPISGHTALYWYRQSLGQGLEFLIYFQGNSAPDKSGLPSDRFSAERTGGSVSTLTIQRTQQEDSAVYLCASSPRQGEFQLQHFGDGTRLSIL.

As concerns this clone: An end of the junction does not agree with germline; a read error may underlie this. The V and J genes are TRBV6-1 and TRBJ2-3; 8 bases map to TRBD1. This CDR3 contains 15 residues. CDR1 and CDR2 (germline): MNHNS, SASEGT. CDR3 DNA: TGTGCCAGCAGAGAAGTACCAGGGGGCGCAAGTACGCAGTATTTT. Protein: CASREVPGGASTQYF.

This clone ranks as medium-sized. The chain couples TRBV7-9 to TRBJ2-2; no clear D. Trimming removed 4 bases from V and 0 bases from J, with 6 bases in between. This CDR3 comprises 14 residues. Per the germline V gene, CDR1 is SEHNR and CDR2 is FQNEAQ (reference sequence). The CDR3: CASSSTANTGELFF. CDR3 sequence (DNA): TGTGCCAGCAGCTCGACTGCGAACACCGGGGAGCTGTTTTTT.

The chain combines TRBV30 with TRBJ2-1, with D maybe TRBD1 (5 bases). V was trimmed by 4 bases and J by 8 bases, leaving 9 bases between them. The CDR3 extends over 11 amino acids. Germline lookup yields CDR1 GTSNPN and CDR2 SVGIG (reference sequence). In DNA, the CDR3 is TGTGCCTGGACCTGGGGCGATGAGCAGTTCTTC. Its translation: CAWTWGDEQFF.

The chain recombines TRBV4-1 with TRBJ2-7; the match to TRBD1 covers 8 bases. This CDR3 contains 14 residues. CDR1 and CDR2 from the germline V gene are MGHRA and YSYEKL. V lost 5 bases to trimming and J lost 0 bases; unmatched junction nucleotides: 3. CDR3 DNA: TGCGCCAGCAGCAGGGACAGGATCTCCTACGAGCAGTACTTC. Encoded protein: CASSRDRISYEQYF.

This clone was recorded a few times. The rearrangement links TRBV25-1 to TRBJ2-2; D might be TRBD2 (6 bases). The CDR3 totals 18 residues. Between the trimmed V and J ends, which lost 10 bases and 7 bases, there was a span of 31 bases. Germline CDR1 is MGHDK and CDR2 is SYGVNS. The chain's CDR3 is CAINLSMGLITDNGELFF. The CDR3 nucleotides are TGTGCCATCAACCTCTCTATGGGACTTATAACAGACAACGGGGAGCTGTTTTTT.

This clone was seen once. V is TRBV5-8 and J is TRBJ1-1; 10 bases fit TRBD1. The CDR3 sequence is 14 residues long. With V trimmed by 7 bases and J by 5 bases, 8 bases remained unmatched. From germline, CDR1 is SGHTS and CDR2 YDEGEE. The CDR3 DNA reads TGTGCCAGCCGATGGGACAGGGGTCGGACTGAAGCTTTCTTT. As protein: CASRWDRGRTEAFF.

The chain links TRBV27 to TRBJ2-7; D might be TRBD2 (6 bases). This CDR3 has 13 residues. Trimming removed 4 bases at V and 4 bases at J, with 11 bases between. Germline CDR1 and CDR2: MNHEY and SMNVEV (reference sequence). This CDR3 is CASSSGLSYEQYF. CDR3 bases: TGTGCCAGCAGTTCGGGACTTTCATACGAGCAGTACTTC.

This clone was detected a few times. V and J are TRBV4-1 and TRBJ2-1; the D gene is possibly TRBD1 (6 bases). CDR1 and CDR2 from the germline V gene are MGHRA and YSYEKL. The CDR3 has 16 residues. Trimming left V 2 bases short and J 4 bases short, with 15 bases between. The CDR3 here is CASSQLLQGTYNEQFF. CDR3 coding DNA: TGCGCCAGCAGCCAACTCCTACAGGGAACTTACAATGAGCAGTTCTTC.

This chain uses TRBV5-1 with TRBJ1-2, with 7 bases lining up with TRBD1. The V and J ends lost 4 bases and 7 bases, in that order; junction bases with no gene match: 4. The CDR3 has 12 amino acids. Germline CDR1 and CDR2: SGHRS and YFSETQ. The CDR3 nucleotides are TGCGCCAGCAGCATGGACAGGTCTGGCTACACCTTC. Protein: CASSMDRSGYTF.

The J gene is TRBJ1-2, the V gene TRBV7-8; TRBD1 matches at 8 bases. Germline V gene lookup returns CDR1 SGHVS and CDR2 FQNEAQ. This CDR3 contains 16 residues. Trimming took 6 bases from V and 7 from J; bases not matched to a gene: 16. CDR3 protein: CASRPRGPRGQGGYTF. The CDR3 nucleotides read TGTGCCAGCAGACCCCGGGGGCCCAGGGGGCAGGGTGGCTACACCTTC.

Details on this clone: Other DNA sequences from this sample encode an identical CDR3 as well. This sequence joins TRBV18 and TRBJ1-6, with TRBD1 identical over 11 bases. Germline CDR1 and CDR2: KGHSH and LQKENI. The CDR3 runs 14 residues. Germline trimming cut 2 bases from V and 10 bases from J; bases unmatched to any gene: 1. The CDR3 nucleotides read TGTGCCAGCTCACCAGGGACAGGGGGGTCACCCCTCCACTTT. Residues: CASSPGTGGSPLHF.

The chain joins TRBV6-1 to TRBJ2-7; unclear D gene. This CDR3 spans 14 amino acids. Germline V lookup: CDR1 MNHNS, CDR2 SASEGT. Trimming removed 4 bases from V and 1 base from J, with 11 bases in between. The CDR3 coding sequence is TGTGCCAGCAGTGTCCGACATATATCCTACGAGCAGTACTTC. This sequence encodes CASSVRHISYEQYF.

The CDR3 DNA reads as TGTGCCAGTAGTATGGACACTAACTATGGCTACACCTTC. It encodes CASSMDTNYGYTF. V and J are TRBV19 and TRBJ1-2, with D possibly being TRBD1 (5 bases). Trimming left V 3 bases short and J 0 bases short, with 5 bases between. The CDR3 extends over 13 amino acids. Germline loops: CDR1 LNHDA, CDR2 SQIVND (reference sequence).

The chain's CDR3 is CASSDIENSPLHF. The CDR3 nucleotides are TGTGCCAGCAGTGATATAGAGAATTCACCCCTCCACTTT. V usage is TRBV6-1 and J usage is TRBJ1-6; the D is unclear. This CDR3 is 13 amino acids long. Germline CDR1 MNHNS, CDR2 SASEGT. Trimming took off 3 bases at V and 7 bases at J, with 7 bases between the two ends.

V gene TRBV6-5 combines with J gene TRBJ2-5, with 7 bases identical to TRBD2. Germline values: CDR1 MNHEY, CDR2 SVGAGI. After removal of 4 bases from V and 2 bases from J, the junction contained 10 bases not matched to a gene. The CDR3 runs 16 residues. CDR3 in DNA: TGTGCCAGCAGTTTAAGAGCTAGCGGAAGTCAAGAGACCCAGTACTTC. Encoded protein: CASSLRASGSQETQYF.

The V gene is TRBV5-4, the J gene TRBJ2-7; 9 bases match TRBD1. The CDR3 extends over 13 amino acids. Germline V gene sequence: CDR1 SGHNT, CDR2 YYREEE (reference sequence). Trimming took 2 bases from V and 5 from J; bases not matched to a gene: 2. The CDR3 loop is CASSFRDRDEQYF. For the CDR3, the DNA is TGTGCCAGCAGCTTCCGGGACAGGGACGAGCAGTACTTC.

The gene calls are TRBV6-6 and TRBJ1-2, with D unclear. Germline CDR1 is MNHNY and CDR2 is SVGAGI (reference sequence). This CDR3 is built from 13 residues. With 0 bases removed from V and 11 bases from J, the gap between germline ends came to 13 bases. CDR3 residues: CASSYSRFEFYTF. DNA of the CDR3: TGTGCCAGCAGTTACTCGAGGTTTGAATTTTACACCTTC.

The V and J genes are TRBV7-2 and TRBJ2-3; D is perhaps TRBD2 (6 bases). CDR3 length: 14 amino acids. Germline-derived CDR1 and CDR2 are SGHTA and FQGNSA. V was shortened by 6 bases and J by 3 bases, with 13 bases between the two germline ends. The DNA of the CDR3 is TGTGCCAGCAGTCCGGGACTCGGGACAGATACGCAGTATTTT. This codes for CASSPGLGTDTQYF.

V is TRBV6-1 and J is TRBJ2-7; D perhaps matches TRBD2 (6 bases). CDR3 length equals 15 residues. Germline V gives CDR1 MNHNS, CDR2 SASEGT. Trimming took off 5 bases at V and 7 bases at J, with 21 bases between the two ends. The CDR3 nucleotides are TGTGCCAGCAGTCTCCGGACTAAGGGTGGCCGGGAGCAGTACTTC. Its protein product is CASSLRTKGGREQYF.